The rows below give T cell receptor beta chains drawn from one sample of a study of blood T cell repertoires in COVID-19. Sequenced by immunoSEQ multiplex PCR; TCRdb stores in-frame clones only, minus some. The sample lists fewer than 400,000 clones, 90% to 95% occurring once. The sample was PBMCs or T cells enriched from blood (not recorded which). The source of these receptors is a woman aged 25 to 39 who had been exposed to COVID-19. CDR3s include the opening cysteine and the closing phenylalanine or tryptophan. The order of the fields is clone size, J gene, D gene, V gene, CDR3 DNA, CDR3 protein. The D gene is left open where the match is weak. Part of the rows lack a size; the others show once, few, many or a class for expanded clones.

-,TRBJ2-1,-,TRBV12-3/TRBV12-4,TGTGCCAGCAGTGTGGGTAACAGGAATGAGCAGTTCTTC,CASSVGNRNEQFF
-,TRBJ2-7,TRBD1,TRBV12-5,TGTGCTAGTGTTAACACCGGGACAGGGGCTTCCTACGAGCAGTACTTC,CASVNTGTGASYEQYF
-,TRBJ2-7,-,TRBV11-2,TGTGCCAGCAGCTTAGGGGTCCCAGGGGAGCAGTACTTC,CASSLGVPGEQYF
-,TRBJ1-1,TRBD1,TRBV6-6,TGTGCCAGCAGCGGGACAGCCGGCGGTTATGAAGCTTTCTTT,CASSGTAGGYEAFF
-,TRBJ1-6,-,TRBV7-7,TGTGCTAGAAACGGGATAGGAAATTCACCCCTCCACTTT,CARNGIGNSPLHF
-,TRBJ2-7,TRBD2,TRBV3-1/TRBV3-2,TGTGCCAGCAGCTATAGCGGGGGGGACGAGCAGTACTTC,CASSYSGGDEQYF
-,TRBJ1-6,-,TRBV6-1,TGTGCCAGCAGTGTGCAGGAAAGCTCCTATAATTCACCCCTCCACTTT,CASSVQESSYNSPLHF
-,TRBJ2-7,-,TRBV5-1,TGCGCCAGCAGCTTCGGTGACGAGCAGTACTTC,CASSFGDEQYF
-,TRBJ2-2,TRBD2,TRBV4-1,TGCGCCAGCAGCCTATCTAGCGGGGGTACCGGGGAGCTGTTTTTT,CASSLSSGGTGELFF
-,TRBJ1-6,-,TRBV2,TGTGCCAGCTGCTGGGGGGAACAGAATTCACCCCTCCACTTT,CASCWGEQNSPLHF
few,TRBJ2-7,TRBD1,TRBV5-4,TGTGCCAGCAGCTTAGAAGACAGGGGCTACGAGCAGTACTTC,CASSLEDRGYEQYF
-,TRBJ2-7,-,TRBV5-1,TGCGCCAGCAGCTTGGAGACAGGAGAGTTTAGCGAGCAGTACTTC,CASSLETGEFSEQYF
-,TRBJ2-3,-,TRBV7-9,TGTGCCAGCACGGGACTCCCCACAGATACGCAGTATTTT,CASTGLPTDTQYF
-,TRBJ1-4,-,TRBV18,TGTGCCAGCTCATTTGGGGCGCGAGAAAAACTGTTTTTT,CASSFGAREKLFF
-,TRBJ1-1,-,TRBV6-5,TGTGCCAGCAGTCTCACAGGGAACACTGAAGCTTTCTTT,CASSLTGNTEAFF
-,TRBJ1-2,-,TRBV11-2,TGTGCCAGCAGTTCACAGGGCCTCTCCTATGGCTACACCTTC,CASSSQGLSYGYTF
-,TRBJ1-6,TRBD1,TRBV5-1,TGCGCCAGCAGCCGGGACAGTGGAGAGGGTTATTCACCCCTCCACTTT,CASSRDSGEGYSPLHF
-,TRBJ1-2,-,TRBV29-1,TGCAGCGCCCCAGGCAGCTATGGCTACACCTTC,CSAPGSYGYTF
-,TRBJ2-1,TRBD2,TRBV18,TGTGCCAGCTCACCCGGGACTAGCGGGGCGGAACCCGCATGGTTCTTC,CASSPGTSGAEPAWFF
-,TRBJ1-1,TRBD1,TRBV4-2,TGTGCCAGCAGCCAGCCGGGACAGCCTGAAGCTTTCTTT,CASSQPGQPEAFF
-,TRBJ2-3,TRBD2,TRBV7-9,TGTGCCAGCAGCTTAGGTCTAGCGGGGGGTCCGCGAGATACGCAGTATTTT,CASSLGLAGGPRDTQYF
-,TRBJ2-5,-,TRBV7-9,TGTGCCAGCAGCTTAGGGGCGGGGCTGTCAGGAGAGACCCAGTACTTC,CASSLGAGLSGETQYF
-,TRBJ1-6,-,TRBV28,TGTGCCAGCAGTCGGACAGTTTATAATTCACCCCTCCACTTT,CASSRTVYNSPLHF
-,TRBJ1-5,TRBD1,TRBV6-2/TRBV6-3,TGTGCCAGCAGTACCGACAGGGGGAGTTGGAGCAATCAGCCCCAGCATTTT,CASSTDRGSWSNQPQHF
once,TRBJ2-7,TRBD2,TRBV10-3,TGTGCCATCAGGCGGGAGGTTGGGAACTACGAGCAGTACTTC,CAIRREVGNYEQYF
once,TRBJ1-4,-,TRBV7-8,TGTGCCAGCAGCTTAGTAACAGGACAATTCGGCGAAAAACTGTTTTTT,CASSLVTGQFGEKLFF
-,TRBJ2-7,-,TRBV28,TGTGCCAGCAGTCTGGGGGGATCCGAGCAGTACTTC,CASSLGGSEQYF
-,TRBJ1-2,-,TRBV4-1,TGCGCCAGCAGCTGGGTAGACCGACAGCGGACAGCTAACTATGGCTACACCTTC,CASSWVDRQRTANYGYTF
-,TRBJ2-7,TRBD1,TRBV2,TGTGCCAGCAGTGTACGGGAGACAGGGGGCTACTGGGAGCAGTACTTC,CASSVRETGGYWEQYF
once,TRBJ2-7,TRBD1,TRBV7-9,TGTGCCAGCAGCTTCGGGACAGGGGAGCTCGAGCAGTACTTC,CASSFGTGELEQYF
-,TRBJ1-3,-,TRBV3-1/TRBV3-2,TGTGCCAGCAGCCACCACGACACCCCCTCTCCCCCTGGAAACACCATATATTTT,CASSHHDTPSPPGNTIYF
once,TRBJ2-3,TRBD2,TRBV7-6,TGTGCCAGCAGCTTCTCCGGGGGGGCAACAGATACGCAGTATTTT,CASSFSGGATDTQYF
-,TRBJ2-7,-,TRBV20-1,TGCAGTGCTACAGGGATATACGAGCAGTACTTC,CSATGIYEQYF
-,TRBJ2-3,-,TRBV7-3,TGTGCCAGCAGCCCTAGTTACGGGGGTCTTACAGATACGCAGTATTTT,CASSPSYGGLTDTQYF
-,TRBJ1-4,-,TRBV19,TGTGCCAGTAGTAACACTGAAAAACTGTTTTTT,CASSNTEKLFF
-,TRBJ2-1,-,TRBV11-3,TGTGCCAGCAGCCCGGGACACAACAATGAGCAGTTCTTC,CASSPGHNNEQFF
-,TRBJ1-3,TRBD1,TRBV4-1,TGCGCCAGCAGCCAAGATTCCCCCGGACAGGGATCGGCTGGAAACACCATATATTTT,CASSQDSPGQGSAGNTIYF
-,TRBJ2-7,-,TRBV4-3,TGCGCCAGCAGCCAAGATGTCCAGGAACGCTACGAGCAGTACTTC,CASSQDVQERYEQYF
many,TRBJ2-7,-,TRBV3-1/TRBV3-2,TGTGCCAGCAGCCAAGATTGGCAGGGTTCCGACGAGCAGTACTTC,CASSQDWQGSDEQYF
-,TRBJ1-1,TRBD1,TRBV5-5,TGTGCCAGCAGCTTGGATGGACAGGGTCGAACTGAAGCTTTCTTT,CASSLDGQGRTEAFF
-,TRBJ1-2,-,TRBV12-3/TRBV12-4,TGTGCCAGCAGTCGAGGACAGTCCTATGGCTACACCTTC,CASSRGQSYGYTF
-,TRBJ1-1,TRBD1,TRBV7-9,TGTGCCAGCAGCTTTGGGACAGGGAAGCCTCGAGCTTTCTTT,CASSFGTGKPRAFF
-,TRBJ2-7,-,TRBV5-1,TGCGCCAGCAGCTTGGGCTCGAGGTCCTACGAGCAGTACTTC,CASSLGSRSYEQYF
few,TRBJ1-6,TRBD1,TRBV25-1,TGTGCCAGCAGTGATCACCTAGGGGGCTGGGGATCACCCCTCCACTTT,CASSDHLGGWGSPLHF
-,TRBJ1-3,-,TRBV7-9,TGTGCCAGCAGCCTCAGGGTCTCTGGAAACACCATATATTTT,CASSLRVSGNTIYF
-,TRBJ1-6,TRBD1,TRBV7-3,TGTGCCAGCAGCTTAACTGGACAGGGAAGTTCACCCCTCCACTTT,CASSLTGQGSSPLHF
-,TRBJ2-1,-,TRBV5-4,TGTGCCAGCAGCTTGGAAGTTACAGGTTACAATGAGCAGTTCTTC,CASSLEVTGYNEQFF
once,TRBJ2-5,TRBD2,TRBV3-1/TRBV3-2,TGTGCCAGCAGCCAAGAAACGCCCCGTGCGGGGGGGCCACAAGTGAGAGAGACCCAGTACTTC,CASSQETPRAGGPQVRETQYF
-,TRBJ2-6,-,TRBV29-1,TGCAGCGTTGAAATTTTCGATGCGGGGGCGTATGGGGCCAACGTCCTGACTTTC,CSVEIFDAGAYGANVLTF
-,TRBJ2-7,-,TRBV18,TGTGCCAGCTCACCAGGGGGACACCGAATCTCCTACGAGCAGTACTTC,CASSPGGHRISYEQYF
-,TRBJ1-6,-,TRBV6-5,TGTGCCAGCAGCCTCCTGGGGGCGGATTCACCCCTCCACTTT,CASSLLGADSPLHF
-,TRBJ1-2,-,TRBV7-9,TGTGCCAGCAGCCCGGACTTGGGGGGAGGCTACACCTTC,CASSPDLGGGYTF
-,TRBJ1-1,-,TRBV5-1,TGCGCCAGCAGCTTATGGTGGGGCCCTGAAGCTTTCTTT,CASSLWWGPEAFF
-,TRBJ2-1,TRBD1,TRBV7-9,TGTGCCAGCAGCTTAGCGGGACAGGTCAATGAGCAGTTCTTC,CASSLAGQVNEQFF